The present TCR beta chain was sequenced within a study of regulatory T cells in long-lasting Graves disease. Study context: Over 5 years of antithyroid drugs with positive TSH receptor antibodies was taken to mean persistent Graves' disease. Whole-study findings and limits: With persistent disease, TRBV28, TRBJ1-2 and TRBJ2-5 were the favored segments. Newly diagnosed patients had higher TCR diversity than persistent Graves' patients did.

This clonotype has at least ten counts. Its antigen is not known. Time point noted: persistent/refractory GD, antithyroid drugs over 5 years with positive TRAb. PBMC RNA was the source of the TCR library. This CDR3 has 15 amino acids. V lost 0 bases and J lost 4; bases outside the gene matches: 4. Per germline, CDR1 DFQATT and CDR2 SNEGSKA (reference sequence). With iRepertoire HTBI primers and Arm-PCR of CDR3 regions, TCR beta libraries were built. TCRdb analysed the multiplex PCR reads with MiXCR anew, one entry per CDR3 protein. The sample carries hundreds of thousands of distinct CDR3 sequences, around 30% recorded once.

The sequence came from a female donor with Graves disease. V usage is TRBV20-1 and J usage is TRBJ2-7, with 12 positions matching TRBD2. Sequenced material: peripheral blood mononuclear cells (PBMCs), taken when the disease was refractory, from a patient treated with antithyroid drugs. The CDR3 spells CSARDLTSGRYEQYF. In DNA form, the CDR3 reads TGCAGTGCTAGAGATTTGACTAGCGGGAGATACGAGCAGTACTTC.